Reported below is one TCR beta chain. What it binds is unknown. There are 12 residues in the CDR3. V was pared by 2 bases and J by 13 bases, with 12 bases between. Germline CDR1 is MDHEN and CDR2 is SYDVKM. Isolated RNA was reverse transcribed in full, so expressed TCRB transcripts were sequenced. Using immunoSEQ multiplex PCR, the repertoire was profiled, and TCRdb retains in-frame clones only, with some absent. The data contain 240,000 or so clones, roughly 30% of them singletons. These data belong to a study of beta chain features in type 1 diabetes. Findings and limits, study-wide: It was among patients, rather than healthy donors, that naive, central memory and Treg TCRB repertoires appeared more similar.

The sample consisted of central memory CD4+ T cells from blood. This receptor was taken from a man aged 25-40 years in good health. This chain uses TRBV28 with TRBJ2-1; the D gene is possibly TRBD1 (5 bases). The CDR3 reads CASSLDLGRQFF. CDR3 coding DNA: TGTGCCAGCAGTTTAGATTTGGGGCGACAGTTCTTC.